The clone carrying this T cell receptor (beta chain) turned up a few times. Its target is unknown. The data are from a study of T cells after yellow fever vaccination. Study details: Fractions of limited cellularity were prepared by means of SMART-Seq v4 Ultra Low Input.

General study points: There was a small share of clonotypes that showed up in both the CD4 and CD8 compartments. Within FACS-sorted repertoires, abundant clonotypes contaminating from the bulk population could be present. Most primary-vaccination clones recurred post-booster (just under 98% CD4, over 70% CD8).

Via MiXCR, TCRdb re-called the 5' RACE reads, giving one row per CDR3 protein. This sample has 200,000 to 250,000 distinct CDR3 sequences; less than 8.5% occur once, and the top ten carry about 0.85%. The receptor was derived from a young man who received the YFV17D yellow fever vaccine. Material: CD4+ T cells sorted from PBMCs, obtained 15 days after the yellow fever booster vaccination.

The CDR3 region is CASSSQLAGGGIDEQYF. CDR3 sequence (DNA): TGTGCCAGCAGCTCACAACTAGCGGGAGGGGGGATCGACGAGCAGTACTTC. The chain couples TRBV7-2 to TRBJ2-7; 13 nucleotides align to TRBD2. Germline CDR1 SGHTA, CDR2 FQGNSA. The CDR3 sequence is 17 residues long. Trimming at V came to 4 bases and at J to 5 bases, leaving 11 bases not matched to a gene.